This entry lists 9 T cell receptor beta chains sequenced from one sample in a study of tumor-infiltrating lymphocytes in primary liver carcinoma. A constant-region primer primed TCR beta cDNA synthesis from 450 to 550 ng of total RNA. Sequencing libraries for TCR beta derived from three nested multiplex PCR rounds that used slightly modified ARM-PCR. PCR rounds one and two used TRBV1-TRBV30 forward primers with a C-beta reverse primer for around 11 cycles each. Via MiXCR, TCRdb re-called the multiplex PCR reads, giving one row per CDR3 protein. The table lists about 310,000 distinct CDR3 sequences, 50% to 60% of them singletons, with approximately 17% in the top ten. Blood RNA was derived from unsorted whole blood, and germline DNA was extracted too. Sequencing was performed on peripheral blood. All receptors come from a woman aged 30 to 39 with primary liver carcinoma and hepatitis B virus infection.

The CDR3 nucleotides are TGTGCCAGCAGTTACCGGAGGGGGGCGAGCACTGAAGCTTTCTTT. Protein: CASSYRRGASTEAFF. This chain connects TRBV6-5 to TRBJ1-1, with D possibly matching TRBD1 (6 bases). Germline lookup yields CDR1 MNHEY and CDR2 SVGAGI. The CDR3 sequence is 15 residues long. The ends were cut back, 2 bases at V and 4 bases at J, with 14 bases in the middle.

The CDR3, as DNA: TGTGCCAGCAGTGGACAGACCTCGAATTCACCCCTCCACTTT. Translated: CASSGQTSNSPLHF. The chain combines TRBV2 with TRBJ1-6; possible D gene TRBD1, 5 bases. CDR1 SNHLY and CDR2 FYNNEI come from the germline V gene. CDR3 size: 14 residues. Trimming left V 4 bases short and J 7 bases short, with 11 bases between.

This clonotype has just one count. The chain couples TRBV12-3 or TRBV12-4 to TRBJ2-5; a possible D gene is TRBD1 (5 bases). Trimming shortened V by 5 bases and J by 2 bases, and 15 bases separated the two germline ends. This CDR3 spans 15 amino acids. In nucleotides, the CDR3 is TGTGCCAGCAGTCCCCAGGACACTCCGCAAGAGACCCAGTACTTC. Its protein is CASSPQDTPQETQYF.

The chain links TRBV12-3 or TRBV12-4 to TRBJ2-2; D uncertain. This CDR3 region has 12 residues. The germline V and J ends were trimmed by 8 bases and 5 bases, with 9 bases remaining between them. CDR3 protein: CASGVPTGELFF. DNA of the CDR3: TGTGCCAGCGGTGTCCCGACCGGGGAGCTGTTTTTT.

In this sample, this clonotype turned up many times. This chain uses TRBV11-2 with TRBJ2-7, with D perhaps matching TRBD1 (6 bases). The CDR3 sequence is 15 residues long. V lost 3 bases to trimming and J lost 2 bases, with 14 bases between them. Germline loops: CDR1 SGHAT, CDR2 FQNNGV. CDR3 sequence: CASSFRRDTAYEQYF. The DNA of the CDR3 is TGTGCCAGCAGCTTTCGCCGGGACACTGCCTACGAGCAGTACTTC.

For this clonotype: The CDR3 does not end in the conserved phenylalanine or tryptophan, so this is likely a read error. The chain uses TRBV11-2 and TRBJ2-1, with a tentative D call TRBD2 (6 bases). The CDR3 extends over 15 amino acids. Per the germline V gene, CDR1 is SGHAT and CDR2 is FQNNGV. CDR3 residues: CASGSGGLAYNDQFL. CDR3 DNA sequence: TGTGCCAGCGGATCCGGAGGGCTAGCCTACAATGATCAGTTCTTA.

The chain links TRBV11-2 to TRBJ2-5; 8 nucleotides line up with TRBD2. The CDR3 is 16 residues long. The germline V gene encodes CDR1 SGHAT and CDR2 FQNNGV. The trim removed 5 bases at V and 11 bases at J, leaving 19 bases unmatched. For the CDR3, the DNA is TGTGCCAGCAGCCTTCCACTAGCGGCAGGTATCAATGAGCAGTACTTC. Its protein product is CASSLPLAAGINEQYF.

The V and J genes are TRBV19 and TRBJ2-1, with D maybe TRBD1 (7 bases). This CDR3 comprises 16 residues. Per the germline V gene, CDR1 is LNHDA and CDR2 is SQIVND (reference sequence). With 3 bases removed from V and 5 bases from J, the gap between germline ends came to 17 bases. CDR3 DNA sequence: TGTGCCAGTAGTATTCCAGGGGGGCGATCCCACAATGAGCAGTTCTTC. Its translation is CASSIPGGRSHNEQFF.

This clonotype showed up many times. V is TRBV6-6 and J is TRBJ2-3; TRBD1 might be the D (6 bases). Trimming cost V 6 bases and J 0 bases, with 7 bases left between them. This CDR3 region has 13 residues. CDR1 is MNHNY and CDR2 is SVGAGI in the germline V gene (reference sequence). CDR3 sequence reads: CASSGQSTDTQYF. The CDR3 coding sequence is TGTGCCAGCAGCGGACAGAGCACAGATACGCAGTATTTT.